This TCR beta chain was sequenced during a study of cytotoxic CD8 clonotypes in ibrutinib-treated CLL. Study as a whole: Included were 11 relapsed/refractory and over 14 treatment-naive patients, of whom approximately 18 were IGHV unmutated. Average yields of 255,043 productive templates and 75,000 to 100,000 productive rearrangements characterized the samples. Study-level points and caveats: Ibrutinib response saw clonality rise, and progression saw it return toward baseline.

Germline V gives CDR1 SGHRS, CDR2 YFSETQ. CDR3 length: 14 residues. With 0 bases removed from V and 12 bases from J, the gap between germline ends came to 18 bases. Here immunoSEQ multiplex PCR was the method, and the copy in TCRdb shows in-frame clones only, minus some. The sample has 250,000 to 350,000 clones; 60% to 80% are singletons. Extraction of 1.5 to 2.5 micrograms of genomic DNA from cryopreserved PBMCs supplied material for TCR beta libraries. Worth noting for this clone: Its antigen is not known.

The sequence was obtained from a human donor with chronic lymphocytic leukemia. Sequencing used PBMCs, obtained at disease progression, from a patient treated with ibrutinib. The chain employs TRBV5-1 and TRBJ1-2; maybe TRBD1 (5 bases). The CDR3 loop reads CASSLVPGKLPDTF. The CDR3 region has the DNA TGCGCCAGCAGCTTGGTGCCAGGGAAACTCCCCGACACCTTC.